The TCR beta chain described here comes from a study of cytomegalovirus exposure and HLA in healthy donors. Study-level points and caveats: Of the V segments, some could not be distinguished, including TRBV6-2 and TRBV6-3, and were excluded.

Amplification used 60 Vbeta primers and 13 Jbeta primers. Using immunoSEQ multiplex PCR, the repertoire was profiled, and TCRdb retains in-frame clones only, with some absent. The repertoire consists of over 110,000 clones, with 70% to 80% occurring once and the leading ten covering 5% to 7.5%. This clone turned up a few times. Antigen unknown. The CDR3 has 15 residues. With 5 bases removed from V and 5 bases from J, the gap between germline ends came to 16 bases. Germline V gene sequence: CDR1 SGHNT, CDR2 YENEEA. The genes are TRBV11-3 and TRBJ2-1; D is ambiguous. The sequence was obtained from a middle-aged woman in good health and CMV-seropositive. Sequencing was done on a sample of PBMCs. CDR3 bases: TGTGCCAGCAGCGAGACCAGCGCAACCCACAATGAGCAGTTCTTC. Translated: CASSETSATHNEQFF.